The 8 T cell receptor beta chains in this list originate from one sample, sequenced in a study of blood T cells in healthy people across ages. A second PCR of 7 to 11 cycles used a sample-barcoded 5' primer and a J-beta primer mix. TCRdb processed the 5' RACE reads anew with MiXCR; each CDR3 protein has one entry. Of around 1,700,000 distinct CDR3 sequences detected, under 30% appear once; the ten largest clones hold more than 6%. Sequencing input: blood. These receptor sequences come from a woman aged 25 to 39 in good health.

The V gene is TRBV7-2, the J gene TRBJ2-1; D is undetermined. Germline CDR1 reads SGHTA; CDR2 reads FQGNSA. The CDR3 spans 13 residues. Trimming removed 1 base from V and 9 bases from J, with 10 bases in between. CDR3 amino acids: CASSLVPLREQFF. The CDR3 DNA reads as TGTGCCAGCAGCTTAGTTCCCCTTCGTGAGCAGTTCTTC.

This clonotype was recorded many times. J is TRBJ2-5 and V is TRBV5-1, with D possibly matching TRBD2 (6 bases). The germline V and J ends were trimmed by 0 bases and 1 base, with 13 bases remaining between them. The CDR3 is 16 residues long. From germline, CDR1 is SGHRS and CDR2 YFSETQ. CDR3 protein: CASSLGNRGSQETQYF. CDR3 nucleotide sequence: TGCGCCAGCAGCTTGGGTAATCGGGGGAGCCAAGAGACCCAGTACTTC.

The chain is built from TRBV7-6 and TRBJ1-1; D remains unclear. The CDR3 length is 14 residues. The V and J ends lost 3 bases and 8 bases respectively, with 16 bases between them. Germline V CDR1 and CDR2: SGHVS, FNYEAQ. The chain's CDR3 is CASSFGPSTVEAFF. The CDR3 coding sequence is TGTGCCAGCAGCTTTGGGCCATCCACGGTCGAAGCTTTCTTT.

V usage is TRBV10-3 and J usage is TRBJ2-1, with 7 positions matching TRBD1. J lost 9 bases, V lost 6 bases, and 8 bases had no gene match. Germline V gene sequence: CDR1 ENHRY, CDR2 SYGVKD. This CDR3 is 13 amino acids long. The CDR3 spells CAISPGQSTEQFF. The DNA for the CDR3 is TGTGCCATCAGCCCGGGACAGTCTACTGAGCAGTTCTTC.

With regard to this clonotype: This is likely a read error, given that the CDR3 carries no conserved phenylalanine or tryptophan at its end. CDR3 protein: CASSSTGGSREQYL. CDR3 nucleotide sequence: TGTGCCAGCAGTTCGACAGGGGGCTCCCGCGAGCAGTACCTC. J is TRBJ2-7 and V is TRBV28; TRBD1 agrees at 10 bases. This CDR3 has 14 amino acids. Germline values: CDR1 MDHEN, CDR2 SYDVKM. V lost 4 bases to trimming and J lost 6 bases; unmatched junction nucleotides: 6.

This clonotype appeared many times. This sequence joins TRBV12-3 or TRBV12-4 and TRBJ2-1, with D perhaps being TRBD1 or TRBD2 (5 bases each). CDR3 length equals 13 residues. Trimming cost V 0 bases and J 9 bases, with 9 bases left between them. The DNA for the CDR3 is TGTGCCAGCAGTTTAGCCCGGGGCGGTGAGCAGTTCTTC. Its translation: CASSLARGGEQFF.

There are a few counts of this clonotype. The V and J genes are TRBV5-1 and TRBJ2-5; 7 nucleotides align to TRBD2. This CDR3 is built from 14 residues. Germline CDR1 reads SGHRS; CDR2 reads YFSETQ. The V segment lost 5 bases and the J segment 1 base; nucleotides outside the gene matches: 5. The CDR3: CASRVSGAQETQYF. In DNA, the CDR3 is TGCGCCAGCAGGGTCAGCGGGGCCCAAGAGACCCAGTACTTC.

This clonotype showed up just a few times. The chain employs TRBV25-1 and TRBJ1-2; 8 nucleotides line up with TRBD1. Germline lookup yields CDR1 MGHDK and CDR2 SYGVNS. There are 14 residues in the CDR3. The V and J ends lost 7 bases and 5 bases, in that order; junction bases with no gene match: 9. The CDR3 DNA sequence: TGTGCCAGCACCTCGACAGGGGCTACATATGGCTACACCTTC. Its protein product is CASTSTGATYGYTF.